The rows below give T cell receptor beta chains drawn from one sample of a study of T cell changes during pregnancy in multiple sclerosis. Sequencing was performed with immunoSEQ multiplex PCR; in TCRdb, only in-frame clones are kept and a portion is missing. Seen here are approximately 60,000 clones, roughly 94% observed once, and the top ten hold 3.5%. The input for sequencing was CD8+ T cells from peripheral blood mononuclear cells, taken in the third trimester of pregnancy. Receptors originate from a female donor with multiple sclerosis, enrolled in a pregnancy study. Each CDR3 is given with its conserved first and last residue. A D gene is named only where the DNA matches it firmly. Size is stated for part of the rows, as once, few or many counts, or as a class when the clone is expanded.

j_call: TRBJ1-1; v_call: TRBV7-6; clone_size: NA; d_call: TRBD1; cdr3_aa: CASSSGTGESAMNTEAFF; cdr3_nt: TGTGCCAGCAGCTCAGGGACAGGGGAATCCGCAATGAACACTGAAGCTTTCTTT
j_call: TRBJ2-5; v_call: TRBV4-1; clone_size: NA; d_call: NA; cdr3_aa: CASCGLLGGAKETQYF; cdr3_nt: TGCGCCAGCTGCGGCCTTTTGGGGGGAGCTAAAGAGACCCAGTACTTC
j_call: TRBJ2-7; v_call: TRBV5-1; clone_size: NA; d_call: NA; cdr3_aa: CASSPSWDTTSYEQYF; cdr3_nt: TGCGCCAGCAGCCCGTCTTGGGACACTACCTCCTACGAGCAGTACTTC
j_call: TRBJ1-2; v_call: TRBV7-9; clone_size: once; d_call: NA; cdr3_aa: CASSLDGNYGYTF; cdr3_nt: TGTGCCAGCAGCTTAGACGGTAACTATGGCTACACCTTC
j_call: TRBJ1-1; v_call: TRBV11-3; clone_size: NA; d_call: NA; cdr3_aa: CASSYYKNTEAFF; cdr3_nt: TGTGCCAGCAGCTACTACAAGAACACTGAAGCTTTCTTT
j_call: TRBJ2-3; v_call: TRBV4-1; clone_size: NA; d_call: NA; cdr3_aa: CASSQRDGTWDTQYF; cdr3_nt: TGCGCCAGCAGCCAAAGAGACGGGACTTGGGATACGCAGTATTTT
j_call: TRBJ2-5; v_call: TRBV30; clone_size: NA; d_call: TRBD1; cdr3_aa: CAWFTGTGKETQYF; cdr3_nt: TGTGCCTGGTTTACCGGGACAGGGAAAGAGACCCAGTACTTC
j_call: TRBJ2-2; v_call: TRBV27; clone_size: NA; d_call: NA; cdr3_aa: CASSLDSTNTGELFF; cdr3_nt: TGTGCCAGCAGTTTGGACAGTACGAACACCGGGGAGCTGTTTTTT
j_call: TRBJ1-3; v_call: TRBV18; clone_size: NA; d_call: TRBD1; cdr3_aa: CASSPPGGQNTIYF; cdr3_nt: TGTGCCAGCTCCCCCCCAGGGGGCCAAAACACCATATATTTT
j_call: TRBJ2-1; v_call: TRBV12-5; clone_size: NA; d_call: NA; cdr3_aa: CASGPRSSLGQPSSYNEQFF; cdr3_nt: TGTGCTAGTGGTCCTCGTAGTTCTCTTGGGCAACCGAGCTCCTACAATGAGCAGTTCTTC
j_call: TRBJ2-7; v_call: TRBV7-9; clone_size: few; d_call: TRBD1; cdr3_aa: CASSLAYGQVLYEQYF; cdr3_nt: TGTGCCAGCAGCTTAGCGTACGGACAGGTTCTCTACGAGCAGTACTTC